What follows is one TCR beta chain and its context. Its antigen is undetermined. The data were taken from a study of chemoradiotherapy in HPV16-positive cancers. Clones were sequenced by immunoSEQ multiplex PCR, and TCRdb holds only the in-frame ones, with some missing. Altogether approximately 20,000 clones are present, 70% to 90% being singletons, with the ten largest covering under 5.5%. Germline V gene sequence: CDR1 KGHSH, CDR2 LQKENI. With V trimmed by 8 bases and J by 4 bases, 4 bases remained unmatched. The CDR3 consists of 14 residues. Whole-study findings and limits: Non-HPV-specific T cells did not expand in tumors during treatment, whereas candidate HPV-specific clones and E7-related motifs did.

The source was blood, collected from a patient who underwent chemoradiotherapy. This chain links TRBV18 with TRBJ2-1; 11 bases align to TRBD2. The sequence derives from a human donor with HPV-associated anogenital cancer. The CDR3 reads CASAGTSGYNEQFF. The CDR3 DNA follows: TGTGCCAGCGCCGGGACTAGCGGATACAATGAGCAGTTCTTC.